This entry lists 26 T cell receptor beta chains sequenced from one sample in a study of cytotoxic CD8 clonotypes in ibrutinib-treated CLL. Assay used: immunoSEQ multiplex PCR; TCRdb lists only in-frame clones, some missing. This sample has some 150,000 clones, with 65% to 85% found just once. Source: PBMCs, taken after 36 months of ibrutinib treatment. Receptors originate from a human donor with chronic lymphocytic leukemia.

With regard to this clone: Other DNA sequences in this specimen translate into the identical CDR3. The V gene is TRBV5-1, the J gene TRBJ2-7; 9 bases are shared with TRBD2. With 0 bases clipped from V and 4 bases from J, the junction kept 5 bases outside the gene matches. The CDR3 sequence is 15 residues long. Germline V CDR1 and CDR2: SGHRS, YFSETQ. The CDR3 DNA follows: TGCGCCAGCAGCTTGGTTGCGGGGGGGTCTTACGAGCAGTACTTC. Protein product: CASSLVAGGSYEQYF.

The chain employs TRBV5-6 and TRBJ2-4; 10 nucleotides line up with TRBD2. This CDR3 spans 16 amino acids. Germline lookup yields CDR1 SGHDT and CDR2 YYEEEE. Unmatched junction bases numbered 4, after V lost 4 bases and J lost 0 bases. The CDR3 here is CASSLIAGGAKNIQYF. The CDR3 DNA sequence: TGTGCCAGCAGCCTGATAGCGGGAGGAGCCAAAAACATTCAGTACTTC.

V usage is TRBV5-3 and J usage is TRBJ2-7; no firm D call. TRBV5-3 is noted as an ORF with a role that remains uncertain. The V and J ends lost 4 bases and 2 bases respectively, with 1 base between them. This CDR3 is 10 amino acids long. The CDR3: CARSAYEQYF. The CDR3 coding sequence is TGTGCCAGAAGCGCCTACGAGCAGTACTTC.

The J gene is TRBJ1-1, the V gene TRBV9; the D is unclear. Germline values: CDR1 SGDLS, CDR2 YYNGEE. The V end was cut by 4 bases, the J end by 4 bases, with 11 bases between. The CDR3 has 13 amino acids. CDR3 nucleotides: TGTGCCAGCAGCACGAGACCGGTCACTGAAGCTTTCTTT. Protein sequence: CASSTRPVTEAFF.

The chain couples TRBV6-5 to TRBJ1-2, with D maybe TRBD1 (5 bases). Trimming removed 5 bases from V and 6 bases from J, with 10 bases in between. Germline CDR1 is MNHEY and CDR2 is SVGAGI. This CDR3 is 12 amino acids long. CDR3 sequence: CASSTIGDGYTF. In nucleotides, the CDR3 is TGTGCCAGCAGTACGATAGGGGATGGCTACACCTTC.

The chain combines TRBV18 with TRBJ1-2, with D tentatively TRBD1 (5 bases). The CDR3 spans 17 residues. Germline assignment: CDR1 KGHSH and CDR2 LQKENI. V dropped 2 bases and J dropped 4 bases, with 20 bases sitting between them. Written as DNA, the CDR3 is TGTGCCAGCTCACCATCACCAGGGTTCACGGGTAGCTATGGCTACACCTTC. It specifies CASSPSPGFTGSYGYTF.

V usage is TRBV10-3 and J usage is TRBJ1-4; D remains ambiguous. The CDR3 is 14 residues long. With 4 bases removed from V and 6 bases from J, the gap between germline ends came to 12 bases. Germline lookup yields CDR1 ENHRY and CDR2 SYGVKD. The CDR3 sequence: CAISGGQADEKLFF. The CDR3 nucleotides read TGTGCCATCAGTGGAGGTCAGGCGGATGAAAAACTGTTTTTT.

J is TRBJ2-3 and V is TRBV10-1; D gene unclear. Germline CDR1 reads WNHNN; CDR2 reads SYGVQD (reference sequence). The CDR3 loop spans 15 amino acids. Trimming left V 4 bases short and J 2 bases short, with 13 bases between. As DNA, the CDR3 is TGCGCCAGCAGTGTGAGGACGGTCGCCACAGATACGCAGTATTTT. This codes for CASSVRTVATDTQYF.

This clone has more than one count but fewer than ten. This chain uses TRBV19 with TRBJ1-4; 12 positions agree with TRBD1. The CDR3 extends over 15 amino acids. After removal of 6 bases from V and 5 bases from J, the junction contained 4 bases not matched to a gene. In germline, CDR1 is LNHDA, CDR2 SQIVND (reference sequence). CDR3 sequence: CASRTGTGGNEKLFF. The CDR3 DNA follows: TGTGCCAGTAGGACAGGGACAGGGGGCAATGAAAAACTGTTTTTT. The variable domain in full, completed from reference TRBV19 and TRBJ1-4, reads DGGITQSPKYLFRKEGQNVTLSCEQNLNHDAMYWYRQDPGQGLRLIYYSQIVNDFQKGDIAEGYSVSREKKESFPLTVTSAQKNPTAFYLCASRTGTGGNEKLFFGSGTQLSVL.

V usage is TRBV29-1 and J usage is TRBJ1-6; D is perhaps TRBD1 (5 bases). Germline lookup yields CDR1 SQVTM and CDR2 ANQGSEA. CDR3 length equals 14 residues. The V and J ends lost 5 bases and 7 bases respectively, with 15 bases between them. DNA for the CDR3: TGCAGCGTTCGGAGGGGCGCGATCAATTCACCCCTCCACTTT. Encoded protein: CSVRRGAINSPLHF.

The J gene is TRBJ1-3, the V gene TRBV5-4, with no clear D. Germline CDR1 reads SGHNT; CDR2 reads YYREEE (reference sequence). V lost 2 bases, J lost 4 bases, and 13 bases lay in between. This CDR3 contains 15 residues. Here the CDR3 reads CASSFKEGYGNTIYF. In DNA form, the CDR3 reads TGTGCCAGCAGCTTCAAGGAGGGTTACGGAAACACCATATATTTT.

This clone is a singleton in its sample. This chain connects TRBV15 to TRBJ2-3; D is undetermined. Per the germline V gene, CDR1 is LNHNV and CDR2 is YYDKDF (reference sequence). This CDR3 contains 15 residues. Between the trimmed V and J ends, which lost 5 bases and 2 bases, there was a span of 14 bases. The CDR3 sequence is CATSRSISPTDTQYF. The CDR3 DNA is TGTGCCACCAGCCGAAGCATCTCCCCCACAGATACGCAGTATTTT.

V is TRBV29-1 and J is TRBJ1-5, with D uncertain. Germline V CDR1 and CDR2: SQVTM, ANQGSEA. V lost 1 base and J 2 bases, leaving 9 bases between the germline ends. The CDR3 contains 14 residues. This CDR3 reads CSVEVEGGNQPQHF. The CDR3 DNA is TGCAGCGTTGAAGTTGAAGGTGGCAATCAGCCCCAGCATTTT.

This chain uses TRBV6-6 with TRBJ1-5; TRBD1 matches 9 bases. V dropped 3 bases and J dropped 0; count of bases not matched to a gene: 3. This CDR3 contains 16 residues. Germline V CDR1 and CDR2: MNHNY, SVGAGI (reference sequence). The DNA of the CDR3 is TGTGCCAGCAGTTATGGACAGGGGATTAGCAATCAGCCCCAGCATTTT. As protein: CASSYGQGISNQPQHF.

The rearrangement uses TRBV29-1 and TRBJ1-1; D is uncertain. The CDR3 length is 12 residues. V lost 8 bases and J 5 bases, leaving 15 bases between the germline ends. Germline V gives CDR1 SQVTM, CDR2 ANQGSEA. This CDR3 is CSNLGGITEAFF. The CDR3, as DNA: TGCAGCAATTTAGGCGGGATTACTGAAGCTTTCTTT.

This chain connects TRBV6-6 to TRBJ2-4; D ambiguous. The CDR3 sequence is 14 residues long. V was clipped by 8 bases and J by 4 bases, with 15 bases between them. Per the germline V gene, CDR1 is MNHNY and CDR2 is SVGAGI (reference sequence). The CDR3 sequence: CASLDGGGKNIQYF. The DNA of the CDR3 is TGTGCCAGCTTGGACGGTGGCGGTAAAAACATTCAGTACTTC.

The chain has TRBV27 and TRBJ2-1, with D hard to call. V was shortened by 0 bases and J by 7 bases, with 10 bases between the two germline ends. The CDR3 runs to 14 residues. The germline V gene encodes CDR1 MNHEY and CDR2 SMNVEV (reference sequence). Here the CDR3 DNA reads TGTGCCAGCAGTTTATCGGCCCCGATAAATGAGCAGTTCTTC. Its protein is CASSLSAPINEQFF.

This sequence joins TRBV29-1 and TRBJ2-3; D is unresolved. The CDR3 consists of 12 residues. The V end was cut by 6 bases, the J end by 0 bases, with 7 bases between. The V gene's germline CDR1 is SQVTM and CDR2 ANQGSEA. The CDR3 sequence is CSVDGSTDTQYF. The CDR3 DNA reads as TGCAGCGTAGACGGTAGCACAGATACGCAGTATTTT.

The J gene is TRBJ2-3, the V gene TRBV7-9; D is undetermined. CDR3 length: 13 residues. Trimming cost V 10 bases and J 3 bases, with 14 bases left between them. CDR1 and CDR2 from the germline V gene are SEHNR and FQNEAQ (reference sequence). The CDR3: CATGPTQTDTQYF. DNA for the CDR3: TGTGCCACCGGCCCGACTCAAACAGATACGCAGTATTTT.

In its sample, this clone was seen a few times. The chain is built from TRBV18 and TRBJ1-2; 8 bases map to TRBD1. Germline V gene data show CDR1 as KGHSH and CDR2 as LQKENI. V dropped 3 bases and J dropped 7; count of bases not matched to a gene: 4. CDR3 length equals 13 residues. The CDR3 coding sequence is TGTGCCAGCTCACCGGACAGGGACGGTGGCTACACCTTC. This sequence encodes CASSPDRDGGYTF.

Only one count was recorded for this clone. The J gene is TRBJ2-5, the V gene TRBV5-1; D unclear. CDR1 and CDR2 from the germline V gene are SGHRS and YFSETQ. V dropped 4 bases and J dropped 5 bases, with 9 bases sitting between them. The CDR3 is 12 residues long. CDR3 sequence: CASSGSEETQYF. Here the CDR3 DNA reads TGCGCCAGCAGCGGCTCCGAGGAGACCCAGTACTTC.

The gene calls are TRBV6-5 and TRBJ2-7, with D perhaps assigned TRBD1 or TRBD2 (5 bases each). The CDR3 is 13 amino acids. Germline V gene data show CDR1 as MNHEY and CDR2 as SVGAGI. Trimming stripped 5 bases from V and 3 bases from J, with 11 bases between. Written as DNA, the CDR3 is TGTGCCAGCAGTCAGGGACCTTTCTACGAGCAGTACTTC. It is translated as CASSQGPFYEQYF.

There are a few counts of this clone. The genes are TRBV9 and TRBJ2-1; 13 positions agree with TRBD2. V shed 4 bases and J 7 bases; nucleotides not matched to a gene: 5. CDR1 is SGDLS and CDR2 is YYNGEE in the germline V gene. This CDR3 region has 15 residues. CDR3 sequence (DNA): TGTGCCAGCAGCTTCACTAGCGGGAGGGGAAATGAGCAGTTCTTC. Translation gives CASSFTSGRGNEQFF.

This rearrangement joins TRBV25-1 to TRBJ2-3; D is unclear. Germline V CDR1 and CDR2: MGHDK, SYGVNS. This CDR3 has 14 amino acids. Trimming pared 5 bases from V and 1 base from J, leaving 10 bases between. CDR3: CASSPSAGTDTQYF. The CDR3 DNA sequence: TGTGCCAGCAGTCCCAGTGCGGGCACAGATACGCAGTATTTT.

This clone was observed a handful of times. J is TRBJ1-2 and V is TRBV11-2, with a weak D call TRBD1 (6 bases). The CDR3 is made up of 15 amino acids. Germline CDR1 SGHAT, CDR2 FQNNGV. The ends were cut back, 3 bases at V and 4 bases at J, with 15 bases in the middle. The CDR3 loop is CASSFHFRDIYGYTF. In nucleotides, the CDR3 is TGTGCCAGCAGCTTTCATTTCCGGGACATCTATGGCTACACCTTC.

This rearrangement joins TRBV10-3 to TRBJ2-2; weak D call: TRBD2 (6 bases). The germline gives CDR1 ENHRY, CDR2 SYGVKD. V lost 3 bases to trimming and J lost 3 bases, with 20 bases between them. The CDR3 has 18 residues. CDR3 loop: CAISESQLGGTDTGELFF. The CDR3 DNA reads TGTGCCATCAGTGAATCCCAGTTGGGGGGAACGGACACCGGGGAGCTGTTTTTT.